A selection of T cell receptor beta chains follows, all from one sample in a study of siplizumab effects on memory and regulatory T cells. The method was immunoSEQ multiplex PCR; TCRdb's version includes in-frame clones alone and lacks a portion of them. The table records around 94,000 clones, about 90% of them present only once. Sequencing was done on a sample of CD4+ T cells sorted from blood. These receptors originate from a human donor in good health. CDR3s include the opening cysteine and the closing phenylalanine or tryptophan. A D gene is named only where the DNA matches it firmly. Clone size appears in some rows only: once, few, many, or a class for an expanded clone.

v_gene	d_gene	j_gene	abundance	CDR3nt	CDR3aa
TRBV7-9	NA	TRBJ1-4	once	TGTGCCAGCACCTCAGGGGATAGTAATAATGAAAAACTGTTTTTT	CASTSGDSNNEKLFF
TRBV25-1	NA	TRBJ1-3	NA	TGTGCCAGCAGTGAATGGGGGTCCGGGAGAAGAGACACCATATATTTT	CASSEWGSGRRDTIYF
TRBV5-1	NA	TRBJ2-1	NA	TGCGCCAGCAGCATACAGGGTTCGGATGAGCAGTTCTTC	CASSIQGSDEQFF
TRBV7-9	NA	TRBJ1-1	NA	TGTGCCAGCAGCTTAGCGGAGGGTGAAGCTTTCTTT	CASSLAEGEAFF
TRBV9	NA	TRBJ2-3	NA	TGTGCCAGCAGCGTACAATTAGCGACGAATACGCAGTATTTT	CASSVQLATNTQYF
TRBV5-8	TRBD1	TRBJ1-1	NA	TGTGCCAGCAGCTTGGGGGGACAGCCCAACACTGAAGCTTTCTTT	CASSLGGQPNTEAFF
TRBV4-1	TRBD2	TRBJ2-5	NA	TGCGCCAGCAGCCAAGTAGTAAGGACTAGCGGGAGGGCCCGGGAGACCCAGTACTTC	CASSQVVRTSGRARETQYF
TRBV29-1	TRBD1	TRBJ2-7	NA	TGCAGCGTCCGGACAGGTCGAGGCGAGCAGTACTTC	CSVRTGRGEQYF
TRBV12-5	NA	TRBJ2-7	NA	TGTGCTAGTGGTTTGGGAGGGCCTGGAGACTACGAGCAGTACTTC	CASGLGGPGDYEQYF
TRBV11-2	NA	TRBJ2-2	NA	NA	CASSLLRAGLIPGELFF
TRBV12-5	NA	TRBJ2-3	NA	TGTGCTAGTGGTTTGAATTCCTTAGCAATCAAAGTCACAGATACGCAGTATTTT	CASGLNSLAIKVTDTQYF
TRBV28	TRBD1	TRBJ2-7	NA	TGTGCCAGCAGCCTCCGACAGGGGAGCTACGAGCAGTACTTC	CASSLRQGSYEQYF
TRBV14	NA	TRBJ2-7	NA	TGTGCCAGCTATTCTAGCGTCAGGCGGTACGAGCAGTACTTC	CASYSSVRRYEQYF
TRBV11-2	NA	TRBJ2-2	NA	TGTGCCAGCAGCATTTTAGCGGCTACGAACACCGGGGAGCTGTTTTTT	CASSILAATNTGELFF
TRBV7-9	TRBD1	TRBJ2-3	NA	TGTGCCAGCAGCCCCTCTTGGACAGGCCCAGATACGCAGTATTTT	CASSPSWTGPDTQYF
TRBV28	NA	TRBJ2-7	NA	TGTGCCAGCAGGCCTACAGGGACAAGCTCCTACGAGCAGTACTTC	CASRPTGTSSYEQYF
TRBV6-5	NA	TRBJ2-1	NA	TGTGCCAGCAGTTCCCGTTTTGAGCAGTTCTTC	CASSSRFEQFF
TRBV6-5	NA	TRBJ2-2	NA	TGTGCCAGCAGTTTCAGGGTTATGAGCACCGGGGAGCTGTTTTTT	CASSFRVMSTGELFF
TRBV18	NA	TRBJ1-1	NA	TGTGCCAGCTCACCAGGACTTTCAGGTGAAGCTTTCTTT	CASSPGLSGEAFF
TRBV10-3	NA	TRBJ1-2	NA	TGTGCCATCACCGAAGGGCCTACGGGTGCGGGCTACACCTTC	CAITEGPTGAGYTF
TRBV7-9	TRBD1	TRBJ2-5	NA	TGTGCCAGCAGCTTGGGACAGAGGAAAGAGACCCAGTACTTC	CASSLGQRKETQYF
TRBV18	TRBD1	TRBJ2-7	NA	TGTGCCAGCTCAGGGACAGCCCCAGGTTTGGAGGAGCAGTACTTC	CASSGTAPGLEEQYF